The source of this T cell receptor (beta chain) is a study of blood T cell repertoires in COVID-19. Study-wide context: The United States, Italy and Spain were the sources of the acute and convalescent COVID-19 samples.

Here immunoSEQ multiplex PCR was the method, and the copy in TCRdb shows in-frame clones only, minus some. The sample consists of around 270,000 clones, 80% to 90% of them appearing once. Adults between roughly 18 and 90 years of age took part from 24 US areas. Participants had their cohort set by participant-reported clinical history. The CDR3 runs 16 residues. Germline CDR1 MGHDK, CDR2 SYGVNS. Trimming cost V 3 bases and J 3 bases; bases outside gene matches: 4. The source material was PBMCs or T cells enriched from blood (not recorded which). This chain uses TRBV25-1 with TRBJ2-4, with 11 bases lining up with TRBD1. This TCR came from a middle-aged woman who had been exposed to COVID-19. CDR3 nucleotide sequence: TGTGCCAGCAGTGAGGGACAGGGGGAAGGCAAAAACATTCAGTACTTC. It translates to CASSEGQGEGKNIQYF.